These 5 T cell receptor beta chains were sequenced from one sample in a study of Graves' ophthalmopathy and Graves' hyperthyroidism. The TCR beta CDR3 regions underwent amplification from RNA transcripts. First-round RT-PCR used HTBI primers; second-round multiplex PCR followed. Each CDR3 protein is one row after TCRdb ran MiXCR on the multiplex PCR reads. The sample carries about 400,000 distinct CDR3 sequences, around a fifth recorded once. The sequenced material came from peripheral blood. The receptors come from a woman between 18 and 29 years old with stable Graves' hyperthyroidism.

Ten or more counts support this clonotype. The chain employs TRBV11-2 and TRBJ2-5, with D possibly called TRBD1 or TRBD2 (5 bases each). V lost 2 bases, J lost 5 bases, and 21 bases lay in between. The CDR3 has 17 amino acids. The germline V gene has CDR1 SGHAT and CDR2 FQNNGV. CDR3 amino acids: CASSLTFEGRPWETQYF. The CDR3 nucleotides read TGTGCCAGCAGCTTAACTTTTGAGGGGCGCCCATGGGAGACCCAGTACTTC.

There are a few counts of this clonotype. CDR3 bases: TGTGCCACCAGCGGTTCAGGGGGAGGGTATAATTCACCCCTCCACTTT. This codes for CATSGSGGGYNSPLHF. V is TRBV15 and J is TRBJ1-6; 7 bases map to TRBD1. The CDR3 spans 16 residues. J gave up 4 bases and V 5 bases, and 8 bases lay outside the gene matches. Per germline, CDR1 LNHNV and CDR2 YYDKDF (reference sequence).

The V gene is TRBV28, the J gene TRBJ2-7; D possibly uses TRBD1 or TRBD2 (5 bases each). The ends were cut back, 8 bases at V and 2 bases at J, with 13 bases in the middle. The CDR3 loop spans 13 amino acids. In germline, CDR1 is MDHEN, CDR2 SYDVKM. For the CDR3, the DNA is TGTGCCAGCGCAGGGACCTTCACCTACGAGCAGTACTTC. Protein sequence: CASAGTFTYEQYF.

This clonotype was found many times. The chain carries TRBV4-3 and TRBJ1-5, with D hard to call. Germline V gene data show CDR1 as LGHNA and CDR2 as YSLEER. V was trimmed by 1 base and J by 1 base, leaving 5 bases between them. This CDR3 contains 14 residues. CDR3 nucleotide sequence: TGCGCCAGCAGCCAAGGCTTCAGCAATCAGCCCCAGCATTTT. Amino acid sequence: CASSQGFSNQPQHF.

This clonotype has ten or more counts. J is TRBJ2-7 and V is TRBV6-2 or TRBV6-3; D call uncertain. This CDR3 contains 14 residues. Germline V lookup: CDR1 MNHEY, CDR2 SVGEGT. V gave up 6 bases and J gave up 3 bases, with 15 bases separating them. The CDR3 DNA reads as TGTGCCAGCAGGGATCTGGGCAGACTCTACGAGCAGTACTTC. It specifies CASRDLGRLYEQYF.